Each of the 14 T cell receptor beta chains below was sequenced from the same sample in a study of siplizumab effects on memory and regulatory T cells. Clones were sequenced by immunoSEQ multiplex PCR, and TCRdb holds only the in-frame ones, with some missing. The profile shows approximately 120,000 clones, 80% to 95% of them singletons. The sequencing input was non-Treg CD4+ T cells sorted from blood. Receptors were obtained from a human donor in good health.

The rearrangement links TRBV7-9 to TRBJ1-1; possibly TRBD1 for D (6 bases). Trimming took off 1 base at V and 9 bases at J, with 9 bases between the two ends. The CDR3 runs to 12 residues. Per the germline V gene, CDR1 is SEHNR and CDR2 is FQNEAQ (reference sequence). The CDR3 sequence: CASSLGGQKAFF. Here the CDR3 DNA reads TGTGCCAGCAGCTTAGGCGGACAGAAAGCTTTCTTT. The full variable domain, with the rest looked up from reference TRBV7-9 and TRBJ1-1, is DTGVSQNPRHKITKRGQNVTFRCDPISEHNRLYWYRQTLGQGPEFLTYFQNEAQLEKSRLLSDRFSAERPKGSFSTLEIQRTEQGDSAMYLCASSLGGQKAFFGQGTRLTVV.

The chain combines TRBV28 with TRBJ2-6; 10 positions agree with TRBD1. The germline V gene has CDR1 MDHEN and CDR2 SYDVKM. The CDR3 extends over 15 amino acids. Trimming cost V 7 bases and J 6 bases; bases outside gene matches: 6. This CDR3 reads CASNDRGLEANVLTF. The CDR3 DNA is TGTGCCAGCAATGACAGGGGGCTGGAGGCCAACGTCCTGACTTTC.

This clone has only one observation. The gene calls are TRBV6-5 and TRBJ1-6, with a weak D call TRBD1 (6 bases). The germline gives CDR1 MNHEY, CDR2 SVGAGI. V lost 5 bases, J lost 7 bases, and 9 bases lay in between. The CDR3 spans 13 residues. This CDR3 is CASSPGHNSPLHF. The CDR3 DNA follows: TGTGCCAGCAGTCCGGGACACAATTCACCCCTCCACTTT.

The genes are TRBV7-9 and TRBJ1-6, with D hard to call. There are 14 residues in the CDR3. Between the trimmed V and J ends, which lost 4 bases and 8 bases, there was a span of 12 bases. The germline V gene encodes CDR1 SEHNR and CDR2 FQNEAQ (reference sequence). CDR3 sequence: CASSSRAGDSPLHF. For the CDR3, the DNA is TGTGCCAGCAGCTCTCGGGCTGGCGATTCACCCCTCCACTTT.

The chain combines TRBV7-2 with TRBJ1-6; the D gene is possibly TRBD1 (5 bases). The germline V gene has CDR1 SGHTA and CDR2 FQGNSA. Trimming took 3 bases from V and 0 from J, leaving 6 bases between them. The CDR3 spans 15 residues. This CDR3 reads CASSLGRSYNSPLHF. The CDR3 DNA reads TGTGCCAGCAGCTTGGGACGCTCCTATAATTCACCCCTCCACTTT.

The chain has TRBV10-3 and TRBJ1-2; 8 bases match TRBD1. The CDR3 has 13 amino acids. Trimming at V came to 10 bases and at J to 7 bases, leaving 11 bases not matched to a gene. The germline CDR1 and CDR2 sequences are ENHRY and SYGVKD. CDR3 protein: CATGPGQAFGYTF. The CDR3 coding sequence is TGTGCCACCGGACCGGGACAGGCGTTTGGCTACACCTTC.

The chain joins TRBV9 to TRBJ2-3, with 10 nucleotides matching TRBD2. Germline CDR1 is SGDLS and CDR2 is YYNGEE. The junction had 4 bases not matched to a gene; V was cut back by 0 bases and J by 3 bases. CDR3 length: 16 amino acids. In DNA, the CDR3 is TGTGCCAGCAGCGTAGAGGAGGGACTAGCGACAGATACGCAGTATTTT. As protein: CASSVEEGLATDTQYF.

The chain combines TRBV6-1 with TRBJ2-3, with D unresolved. Germline V gene lookup returns CDR1 MNHNS and CDR2 SASEGT. The V end lost 8 bases, the J end lost 3 bases, and 12 bases lay between the germline ends. This CDR3 region has 13 residues. The chain's CDR3 is CASGLRETDTQYF. CDR3 DNA: TGTGCCAGCGGGCTAAGAGAGACAGATACGCAGTATTTT.

A single count supports this clone. The J gene is TRBJ2-2, the V gene TRBV5-1; no clear D gene. Germline CDR1 SGHRS, CDR2 YFSETQ. The CDR3 extends over 16 amino acids. Trimming took off 0 bases at V and 3 bases at J, with 12 bases between the two ends. In DNA form, the CDR3 reads TGCGCCAGCAGCTTGGGGGTTCAGTTCGACACCGGGGAGCTGTTTTTT. Translation: CASSLGVQFDTGELFF.

A single count supports this clone. The chain links TRBV18 to TRBJ2-4; D is tentatively TRBD1 or TRBD2 (6 bases each). The CDR3 spans 16 residues. CDR1 and CDR2 (germline): KGHSH, LQKENI. Trimming pared 2 bases from V and 5 bases from J, leaving 16 bases between. This CDR3 reads CASSPLAGEVQNIQYF. The DNA for the CDR3 is TGTGCCAGCTCACCATTGGCAGGGGAGGTCCAAAACATTCAGTACTTC.

This clone was recorded only once. The chain joins TRBV11-1 to TRBJ2-2; no firm D call. The CDR3 has 13 residues. V lost 2 bases and J lost 8, with 9 bases in between. Germline CDR1 reads SGHAT; CDR2 reads FQDESV (reference sequence). CDR3 nucleotides: TGTGCCAGCAGCTTATCCGGAGTAGGGGAGCTGTTTTTT. This codes for CASSLSGVGELFF.

The chain has TRBV21-1 and TRBJ2-3; no check of the table's D call, TRBD1, against the DNA was made. TRBV21-1 is a recognized pseudogene. There are 17 residues in the CDR3. The CDR3: CASAGTGFLVSTGTQYF. In DNA form, the CDR3 reads TGTGCCAGCGCCGGGACAGGGTTTTTGGTTTCTACGGGTACGCAGTATTTT.

The chain employs TRBV25-1 and TRBJ2-7; TRBD1 is a possible D gene (5 bases). CDR3 length: 14 residues. Germline V CDR1 and CDR2: MGHDK, SYGVNS. Trimming stripped 1 base from V and 4 bases from J, with 11 bases between. CDR3 loop: CASSELGWTYEQYF. In DNA, the CDR3 is TGTGCCAGCAGTGAATTGGGATGGACATACGAGCAGTACTTC.

The chain combines TRBV5-1 with TRBJ2-7; the D call may be TRBD1 or TRBD2 (5 bases each). With 2 bases removed from V and 2 bases from J, the gap between germline ends came to 11 bases. CDR1 is SGHRS and CDR2 is YFSETQ in the germline V gene. The CDR3 length is 14 residues. Written as DNA, the CDR3 is TGCGCCAGCAGCTTCGGGACCCAGCCCTACGAGCAGTACTTC. This gives the protein CASSFGTQPYEQYF.